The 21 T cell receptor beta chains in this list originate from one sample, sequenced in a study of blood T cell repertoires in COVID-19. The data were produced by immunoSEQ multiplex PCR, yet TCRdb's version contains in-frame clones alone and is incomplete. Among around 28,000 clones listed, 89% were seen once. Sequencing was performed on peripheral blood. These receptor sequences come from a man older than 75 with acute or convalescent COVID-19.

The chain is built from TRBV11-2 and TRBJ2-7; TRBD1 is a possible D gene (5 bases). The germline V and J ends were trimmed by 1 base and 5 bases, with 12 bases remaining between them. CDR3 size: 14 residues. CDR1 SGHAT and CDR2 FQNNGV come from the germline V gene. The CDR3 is CASSLGQPGDEQYF. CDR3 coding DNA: TGTGCCAGCAGCTTAGGACAGCCGGGCGACGAGCAGTACTTC.

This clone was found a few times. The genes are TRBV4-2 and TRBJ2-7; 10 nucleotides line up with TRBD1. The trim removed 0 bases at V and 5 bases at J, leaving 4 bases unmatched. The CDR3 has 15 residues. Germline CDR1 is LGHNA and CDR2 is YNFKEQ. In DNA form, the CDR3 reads TGTGCCAGCAGCCAAGAGGGGACAGGGGACGACGAGCAGTACTTC. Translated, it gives CASSQEGTGDDEQYF.

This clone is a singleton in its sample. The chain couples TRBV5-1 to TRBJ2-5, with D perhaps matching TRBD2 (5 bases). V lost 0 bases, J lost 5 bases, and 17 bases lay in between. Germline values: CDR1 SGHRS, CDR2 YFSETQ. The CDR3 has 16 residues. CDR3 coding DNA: TGCGCCAGCAGCTTGGGGAGCGGCGCGGCTCACGAGACCCAGTACTTC. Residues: CASSLGSGAAHETQYF.

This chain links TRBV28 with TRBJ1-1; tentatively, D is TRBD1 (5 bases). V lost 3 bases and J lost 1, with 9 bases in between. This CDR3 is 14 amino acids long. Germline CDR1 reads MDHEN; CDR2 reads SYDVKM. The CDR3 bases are TGTGCCAGCAGTTTCGTGGGGGGGAACACTGAAGCTTTCTTT. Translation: CASSFVGGNTEAFF.

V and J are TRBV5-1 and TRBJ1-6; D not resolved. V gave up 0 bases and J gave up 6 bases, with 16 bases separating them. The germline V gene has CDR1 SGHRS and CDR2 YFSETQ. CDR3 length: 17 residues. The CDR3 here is CASSLGWEYGFNSPLHF. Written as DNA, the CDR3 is TGCGCCAGCAGCTTGGGATGGGAGTATGGCTTTAATTCACCCCTCCACTTT.

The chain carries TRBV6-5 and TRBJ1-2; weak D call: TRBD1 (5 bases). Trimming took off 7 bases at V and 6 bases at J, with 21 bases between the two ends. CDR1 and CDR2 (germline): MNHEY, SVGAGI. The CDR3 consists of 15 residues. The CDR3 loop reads CASKPAQAGGDGYTF. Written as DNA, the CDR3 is TGTGCCAGCAAGCCCGCCCAGGCGGGGGGGGATGGCTACACCTTC.

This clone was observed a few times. The CDR3, as DNA: TGTGCCAGCAGACAGGGGATCACCGGGGAGCTGTTTTTT. Protein: CASRQGITGELFF. The J gene is TRBJ2-2, the V gene TRBV6-5, with TRBD1 identical over 7 bases. J gave up 4 bases and V 6 bases, and 2 bases lay outside the gene matches. Germline CDR1 and CDR2: MNHEY and SVGAGI. There are 13 residues in the CDR3.

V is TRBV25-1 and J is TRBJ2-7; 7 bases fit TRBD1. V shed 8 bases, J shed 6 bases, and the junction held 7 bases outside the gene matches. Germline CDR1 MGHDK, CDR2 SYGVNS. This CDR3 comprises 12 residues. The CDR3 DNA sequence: TGTGCCAGCGGGCGATCAGGGGGCGAGCAGTACTTC. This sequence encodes CASGRSGGEQYF.

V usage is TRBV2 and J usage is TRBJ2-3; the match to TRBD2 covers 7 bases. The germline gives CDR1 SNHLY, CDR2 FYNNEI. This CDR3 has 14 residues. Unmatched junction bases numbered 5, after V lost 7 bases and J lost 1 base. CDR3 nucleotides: TGTGCCAGCATTACGGGAGGCCGCACAGATACGCAGTATTTT. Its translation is CASITGGRTDTQYF.

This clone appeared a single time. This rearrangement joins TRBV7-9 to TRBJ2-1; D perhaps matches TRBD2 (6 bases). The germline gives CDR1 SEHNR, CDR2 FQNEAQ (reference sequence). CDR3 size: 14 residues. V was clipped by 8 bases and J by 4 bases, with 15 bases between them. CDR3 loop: CASSAAGPYNEQFF. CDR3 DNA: TGTGCCAGCTCAGCGGCGGGGCCTTACAATGAGCAGTTCTTC.

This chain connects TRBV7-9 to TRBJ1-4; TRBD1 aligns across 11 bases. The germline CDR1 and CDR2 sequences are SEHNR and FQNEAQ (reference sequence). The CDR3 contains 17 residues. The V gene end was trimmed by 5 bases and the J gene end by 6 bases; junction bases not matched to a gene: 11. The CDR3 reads CASSPYRDRGVDEKLFF. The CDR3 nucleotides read TGTGCCAGCAGCCCTTACCGGGACAGGGGGGTTGATGAAAAACTGTTTTTT.

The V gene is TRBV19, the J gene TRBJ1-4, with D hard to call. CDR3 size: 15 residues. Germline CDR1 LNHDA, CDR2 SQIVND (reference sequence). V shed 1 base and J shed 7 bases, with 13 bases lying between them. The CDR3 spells CASSIARVPAEKLFF. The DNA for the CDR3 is TGTGCCAGTAGTATAGCCCGGGTGCCGGCTGAAAAACTGTTTTTT. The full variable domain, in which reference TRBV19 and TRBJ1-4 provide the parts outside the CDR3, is DGGITQSPKYLFRKEGQNVTLSCEQNLNHDAMYWYRQDPGQGLRLIYYSQIVNDFQKGDIAEGYSVSREKKESFPLTVTSAQKNPTAFYLCASSIARVPAEKLFFGSGTQLSVL.

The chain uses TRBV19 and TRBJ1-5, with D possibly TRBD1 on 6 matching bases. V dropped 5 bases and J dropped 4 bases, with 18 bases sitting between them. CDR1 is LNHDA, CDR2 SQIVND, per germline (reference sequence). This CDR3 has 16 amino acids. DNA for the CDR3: TGTGCCAGTAGTTTCGGACAGTTGGCCGTTAATCAGCCCCAGCATTTT. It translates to CASSFGQLAVNQPQHF.

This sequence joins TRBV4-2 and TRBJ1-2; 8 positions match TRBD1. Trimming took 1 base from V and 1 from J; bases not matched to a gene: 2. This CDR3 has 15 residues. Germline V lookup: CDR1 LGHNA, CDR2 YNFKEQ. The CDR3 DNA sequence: TGTGCCAGCAGCCAAGGACAGGGGTTTAACTATGGCTACACCTTC. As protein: CASSQGQGFNYGYTF.

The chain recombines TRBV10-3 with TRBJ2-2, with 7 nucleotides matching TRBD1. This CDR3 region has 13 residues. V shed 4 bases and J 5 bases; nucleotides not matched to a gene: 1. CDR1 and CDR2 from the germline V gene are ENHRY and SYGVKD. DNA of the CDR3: TGTGCCATCAGTGGACAGGGAACCGGGGAGCTGTTTTTT. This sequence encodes CAISGQGTGELFF.

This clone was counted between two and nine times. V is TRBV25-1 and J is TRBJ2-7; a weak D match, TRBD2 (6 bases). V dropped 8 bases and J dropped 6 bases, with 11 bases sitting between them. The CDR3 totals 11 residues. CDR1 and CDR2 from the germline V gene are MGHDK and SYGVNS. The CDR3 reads CASWGGGEQYF. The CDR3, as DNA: TGTGCCAGCTGGGGAGGCGGCGAGCAGTACTTC.

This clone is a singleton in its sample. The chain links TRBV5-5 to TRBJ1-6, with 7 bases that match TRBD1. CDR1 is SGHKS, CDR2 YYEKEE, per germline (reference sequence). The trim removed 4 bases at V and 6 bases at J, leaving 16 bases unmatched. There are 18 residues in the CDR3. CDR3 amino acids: CASSRKRGDSQFNSPLHF. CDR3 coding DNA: TGTGCCAGCAGCCGAAAAAGGGGGGACAGCCAATTTAATTCACCCCTCCACTTT.

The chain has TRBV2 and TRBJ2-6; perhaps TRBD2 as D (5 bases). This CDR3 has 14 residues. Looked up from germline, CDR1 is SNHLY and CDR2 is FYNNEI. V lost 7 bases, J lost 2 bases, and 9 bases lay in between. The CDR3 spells CASTRGTGANVLTF. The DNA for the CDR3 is TGTGCCAGCACCCGAGGGACTGGGGCCAACGTCCTGACTTTC.

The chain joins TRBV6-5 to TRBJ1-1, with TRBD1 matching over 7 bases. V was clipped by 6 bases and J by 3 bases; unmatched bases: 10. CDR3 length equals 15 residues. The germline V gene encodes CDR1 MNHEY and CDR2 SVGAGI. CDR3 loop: CASSRDRVGDTEAFF. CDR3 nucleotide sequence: TGTGCCAGCAGCCGTGACAGGGTCGGAGACACTGAAGCTTTCTTT.

This CDR3 is CASSGQRNEKLFF. The CDR3 nucleotides are TGTGCCAGTTCGGGACAGCGAAATGAAAAACTGTTTTTT. The V gene is TRBV19, the J gene TRBJ1-4; 7 nucleotides line up with TRBD1. V dropped 8 bases and J dropped 5; count of bases not matched to a gene: 5. The length of the CDR3 is 13 residues. Germline loops: CDR1 LNHDA, CDR2 SQIVND (reference sequence).

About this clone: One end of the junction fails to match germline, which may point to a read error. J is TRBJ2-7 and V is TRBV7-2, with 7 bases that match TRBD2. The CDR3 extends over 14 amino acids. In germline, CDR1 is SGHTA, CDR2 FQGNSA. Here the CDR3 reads CASSLAGGSYEQYF. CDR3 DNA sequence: TGTGCCAGCAGCCTAGCCGGCGGGAGCTACGAGCAGTACTTC.